This TCR beta chain was profiled in a study of OX40 agonist ivuxolimab in advanced cancers. V lost 5 bases and J lost 0, with 12 bases in between. CDR1 and CDR2 from the germline V gene are LNHDA and SQIVND (reference sequence). The CDR3 sequence is 15 residues long. Study conclusions and caveats: At 0.1 to 3.0 mg/kg and by week 6, clonal expansion occurred in CD4+ and CD8+ blood T cells.

As concerns this clone: Its target is not known.

TCRdb's copy holds only in-frame clones and misses some; the assay was immunoSEQ multiplex PCR. Altogether 60,000 or so clones are present, roughly 84% being singletons, with the ten largest covering around 25%. Sample: CD4+ or CD8+ T cells sorted from blood, taken in a trial of the OX40 agonist ivuxolimab. The chain employs TRBV19 and TRBJ2-3, with D hard to call. The sequence derives from an adult with an advanced solid tumor such as melanoma, head and neck, liver or kidney cancer. CDR3 protein: CASSWAVTSTDTQYF. As DNA, the CDR3 is TGTGCCAGTAGTTGGGCTGTTACTAGCACAGATACGCAGTATTTT.